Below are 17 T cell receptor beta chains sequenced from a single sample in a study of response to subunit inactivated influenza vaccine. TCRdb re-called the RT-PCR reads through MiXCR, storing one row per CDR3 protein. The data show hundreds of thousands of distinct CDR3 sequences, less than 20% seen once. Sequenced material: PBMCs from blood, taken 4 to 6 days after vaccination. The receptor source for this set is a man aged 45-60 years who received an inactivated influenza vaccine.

CDR3 in DNA: TGTGCCAGCAGCCCGGGACCTAGTACACTCTCTGGAAACACCATATATTTT. Protein product: CASSPGPSTLSGNTIYF. The genes are TRBV7-2 and TRBJ1-3; possibly TRBD1 for D (5 bases). V dropped 5 bases and J dropped 0 bases, with 17 bases sitting between them. CDR1 is SGHTA and CDR2 is FQGNSA in the germline V gene. This CDR3 spans 17 amino acids. The full variable domain, completed using reference TRBV7-2 and TRBJ1-3, is GAGVSQSPSNKVTEKGKDVELRCDPISGHTALYWYRQSLGQGLEFLIYFQGNSAPDKSGLPSDRFSAERTGGSVSTLTIQRTQQEDSAVYLCASSPGPSTLSGNTIYFGEGSWLTVV.

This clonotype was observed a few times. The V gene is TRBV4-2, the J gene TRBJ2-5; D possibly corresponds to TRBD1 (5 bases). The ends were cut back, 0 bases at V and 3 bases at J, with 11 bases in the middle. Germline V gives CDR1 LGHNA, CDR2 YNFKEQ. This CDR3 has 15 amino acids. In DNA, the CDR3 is TGTGCCAGCAGCCAAGACGGTAGCAGGGAAGAGACCCAGTACTTC. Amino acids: CASSQDGSREETQYF.

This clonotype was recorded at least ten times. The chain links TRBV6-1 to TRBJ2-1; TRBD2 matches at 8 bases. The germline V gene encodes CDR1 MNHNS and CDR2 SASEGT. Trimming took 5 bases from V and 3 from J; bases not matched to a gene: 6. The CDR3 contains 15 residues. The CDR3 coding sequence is TGTGCCAGCAGTACCGCGAGCGGGGGCTACAATGAGCAGTTCTTC. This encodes CASSTASGGYNEQFF.

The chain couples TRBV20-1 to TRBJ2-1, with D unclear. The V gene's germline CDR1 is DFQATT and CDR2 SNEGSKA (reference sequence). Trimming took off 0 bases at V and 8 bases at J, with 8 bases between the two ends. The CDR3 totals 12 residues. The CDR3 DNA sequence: TGCAGTGCTAGAGATCAAAACTATGAGCAGTTCTTC. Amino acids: CSARDQNYEQFF.

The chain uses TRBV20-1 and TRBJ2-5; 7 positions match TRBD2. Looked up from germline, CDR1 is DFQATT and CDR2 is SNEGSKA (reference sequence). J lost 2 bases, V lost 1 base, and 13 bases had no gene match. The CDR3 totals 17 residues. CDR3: CSARGPIWDYGQETQYF. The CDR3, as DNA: TGCAGTGCTAGAGGACCAATTTGGGACTATGGACAAGAGACCCAGTACTTC.

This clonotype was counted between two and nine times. CDR3 coding DNA: TGTGCCAGCAGTGAAGCGTGGGGCAGTTACAATGAGCAGTTCTTC. Protein sequence: CASSEAWGSYNEQFF. The chain uses TRBV6-1 and TRBJ2-1, with a tentative D call TRBD1 (5 bases). Germline CDR1 is MNHNS and CDR2 is SASEGT. CDR3 length equals 15 residues. The ends were cut back, 0 bases at V and 4 bases at J, with 10 bases in the middle.

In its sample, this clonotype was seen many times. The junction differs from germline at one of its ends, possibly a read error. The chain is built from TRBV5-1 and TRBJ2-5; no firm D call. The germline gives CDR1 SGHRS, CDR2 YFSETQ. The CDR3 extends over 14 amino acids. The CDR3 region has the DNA TGTGCCAGCAGCTTAGGTCGGACCCAAGAGACCCAGTACTTC. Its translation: CASSLGRTQETQYF.

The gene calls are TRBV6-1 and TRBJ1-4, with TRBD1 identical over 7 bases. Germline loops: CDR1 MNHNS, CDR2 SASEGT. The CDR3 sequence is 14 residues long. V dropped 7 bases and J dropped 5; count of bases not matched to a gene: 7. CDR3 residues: CASTADRLNEKLFF. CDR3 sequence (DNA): TGTGCCAGCACCGCGGACAGGCTGAATGAAAAACTGTTTTTT.

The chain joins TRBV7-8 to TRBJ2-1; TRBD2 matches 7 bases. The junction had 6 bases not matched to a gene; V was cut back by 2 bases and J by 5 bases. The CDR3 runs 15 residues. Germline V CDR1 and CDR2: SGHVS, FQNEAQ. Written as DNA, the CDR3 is TGTGCCAGCAGCTTATCCGGACTAGTTAACAATGAGCAGTTCTTC. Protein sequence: CASSLSGLVNNEQFF.

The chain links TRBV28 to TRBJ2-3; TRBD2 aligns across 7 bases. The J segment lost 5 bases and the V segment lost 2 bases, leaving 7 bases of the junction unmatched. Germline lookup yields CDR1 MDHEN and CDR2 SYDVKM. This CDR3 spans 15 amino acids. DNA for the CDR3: TGTGCCAGCAGTTTACTAGCGGAGATTATAGATACGCAGTATTTT. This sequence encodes CASSLLAEIIDTQYF.

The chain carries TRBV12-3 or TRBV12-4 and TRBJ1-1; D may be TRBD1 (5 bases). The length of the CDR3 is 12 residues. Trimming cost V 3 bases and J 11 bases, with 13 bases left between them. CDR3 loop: CASSLTGTGAFF. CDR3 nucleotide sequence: TGTGCCAGCAGTTTGACCGGGACGGGGGCTTTCTTT.

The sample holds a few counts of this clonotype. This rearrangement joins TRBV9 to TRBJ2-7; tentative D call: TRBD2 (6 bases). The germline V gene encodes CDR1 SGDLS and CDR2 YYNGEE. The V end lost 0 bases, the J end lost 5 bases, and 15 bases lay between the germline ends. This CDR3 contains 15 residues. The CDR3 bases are TGTGCCAGCAGCGTAGCAGGGCTAGCGTACCACGAGCAGTACTTC. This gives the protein CASSVAGLAYHEQYF.

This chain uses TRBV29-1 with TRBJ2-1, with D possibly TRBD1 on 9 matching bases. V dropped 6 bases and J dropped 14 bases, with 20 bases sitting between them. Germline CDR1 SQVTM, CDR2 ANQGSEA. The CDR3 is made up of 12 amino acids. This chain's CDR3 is CSVPGGGTGKFF. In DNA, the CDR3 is TGCAGCGTCCCCGGGGGGGGGACAGGGAAGTTCTTC.

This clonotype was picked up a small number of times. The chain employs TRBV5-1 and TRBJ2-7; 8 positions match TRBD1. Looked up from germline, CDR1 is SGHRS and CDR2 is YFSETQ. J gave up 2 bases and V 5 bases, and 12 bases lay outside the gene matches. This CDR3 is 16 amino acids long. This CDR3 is CASRPQTGARAYEQYF. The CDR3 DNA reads TGCGCCAGCAGACCTCAGACAGGGGCGCGGGCCTACGAGCAGTACTTC.

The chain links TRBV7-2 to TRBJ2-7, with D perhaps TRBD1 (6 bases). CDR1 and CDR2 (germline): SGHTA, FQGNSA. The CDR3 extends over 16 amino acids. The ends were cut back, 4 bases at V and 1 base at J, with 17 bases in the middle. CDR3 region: CASSYRGGQLSYEQYF. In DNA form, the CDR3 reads TGTGCCAGCAGCTACCGCGGCGGACAGCTGTCCTACGAGCAGTACTTC. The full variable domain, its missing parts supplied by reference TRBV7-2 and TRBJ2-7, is GAGVSQSPSNKVTEKGKDVELRCDPISGHTALYWYRQSLGQGLEFLIYFQGNSAPDKSGLPSDRFSAERTGGSVSTLTIQRTQQEDSAVYLCASSYRGGQLSYEQYFGPGTRLTVT.

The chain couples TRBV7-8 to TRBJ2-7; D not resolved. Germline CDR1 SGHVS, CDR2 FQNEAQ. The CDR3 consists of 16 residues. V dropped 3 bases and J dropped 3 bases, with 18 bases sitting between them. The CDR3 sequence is CASSFASQGPHYEQYF. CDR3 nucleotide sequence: TGTGCCAGCAGCTTCGCGTCCCAAGGTCCCCACTACGAGCAGTACTTC.

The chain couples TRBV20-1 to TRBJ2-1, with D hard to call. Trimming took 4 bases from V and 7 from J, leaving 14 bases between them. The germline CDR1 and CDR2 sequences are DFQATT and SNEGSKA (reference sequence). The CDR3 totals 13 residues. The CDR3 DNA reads TGCAGTGCTATCCTCCGCCGTCCTAATGAGCAGTTCTTC. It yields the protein CSAILRRPNEQFF.